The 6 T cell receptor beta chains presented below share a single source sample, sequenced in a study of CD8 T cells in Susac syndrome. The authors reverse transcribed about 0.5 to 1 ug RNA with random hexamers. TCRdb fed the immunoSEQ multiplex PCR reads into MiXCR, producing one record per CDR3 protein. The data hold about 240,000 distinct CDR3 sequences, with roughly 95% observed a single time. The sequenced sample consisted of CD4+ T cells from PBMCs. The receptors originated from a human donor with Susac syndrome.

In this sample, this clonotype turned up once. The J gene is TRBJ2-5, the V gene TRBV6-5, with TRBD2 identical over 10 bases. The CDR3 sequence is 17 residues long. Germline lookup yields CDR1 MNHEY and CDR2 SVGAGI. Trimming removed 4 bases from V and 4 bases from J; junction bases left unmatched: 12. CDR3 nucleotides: TGTGCCAGCAGTTCGCCTATGGCTAGCGGGAGTAGAGAGACCCAGTACTTC. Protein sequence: CASSSPMASGSRETQYF.

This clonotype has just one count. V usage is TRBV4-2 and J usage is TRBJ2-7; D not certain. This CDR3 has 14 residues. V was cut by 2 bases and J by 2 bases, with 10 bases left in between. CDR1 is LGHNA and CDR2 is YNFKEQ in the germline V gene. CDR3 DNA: TGTGCCAGCAGCCAACCGGGCCCAACCTACGAGCAGTACTTC. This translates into CASSQPGPTYEQYF.

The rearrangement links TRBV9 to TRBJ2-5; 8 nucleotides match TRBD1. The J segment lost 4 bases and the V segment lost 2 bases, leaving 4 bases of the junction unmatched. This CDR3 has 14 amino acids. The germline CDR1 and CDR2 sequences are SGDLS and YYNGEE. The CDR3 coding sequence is TGTGCCAGCAGCGTCTCCAGGGGGCGAGAGACCCAGTACTTC. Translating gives CASSVSRGRETQYF.

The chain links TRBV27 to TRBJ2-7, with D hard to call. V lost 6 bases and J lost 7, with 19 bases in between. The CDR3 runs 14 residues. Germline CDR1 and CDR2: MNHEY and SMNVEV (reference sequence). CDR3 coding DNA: TGTGCCAGCAGCCCGGCGACAAACTCGGGTGAGCAGTACTTC. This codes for CASSPATNSGEQYF.

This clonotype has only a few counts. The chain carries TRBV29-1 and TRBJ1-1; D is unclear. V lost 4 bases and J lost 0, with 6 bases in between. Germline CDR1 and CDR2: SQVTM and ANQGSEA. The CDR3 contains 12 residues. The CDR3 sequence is CSVGRMNTEAFF. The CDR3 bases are TGCAGCGTTGGCCGGATGAACACTGAAGCTTTCTTT.

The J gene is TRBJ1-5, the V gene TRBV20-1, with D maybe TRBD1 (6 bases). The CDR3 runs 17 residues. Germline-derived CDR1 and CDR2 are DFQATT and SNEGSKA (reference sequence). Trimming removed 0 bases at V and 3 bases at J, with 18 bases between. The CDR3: CSARDYLLGTNNQPQHF. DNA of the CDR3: TGCAGTGCTAGAGATTATCTCCTTGGGACAAACAATCAGCCCCAGCATTTT.